This T cell receptor (beta chain) originates from a study of beta chain features in type 1 diabetes. Of the isolated RNA, all was reverse transcribed, and so the sequenced material was expressed TCRB transcripts. Clones were read by immunoSEQ multiplex PCR, and TCRdb kept only the in-frame ones, dropping some. The table shows 200,000 to 300,000 clones, with 25% to 30% occurring only once. This CDR3 contains 14 residues. Germline loops: CDR1 MGHDK, CDR2 SYGVNS. The V end lost 3 bases, the J end lost 1 base, and 9 bases lay between the germline ends. V usage is TRBV25-1 and J usage is TRBJ1-1; a weak D match, TRBD1 (5 bases). The sample consisted of central memory CD4+ T cells from blood. The sequence was collected from a man under 40 in good health. The CDR3 spells CASSDPTGNTEAFF. The CDR3 bases are TGTGCCAGCAGTGATCCAACAGGGAACACTGAAGCTTTCTTT.